One sample yielded the 27 T cell receptor beta chains listed below, sequenced in a study of regulatory T cells in long-lasting Graves disease. Arm-PCR with iRepertoire HTBI primers amplified the CDR3 regions for these TCR beta libraries. TCRdb used MiXCR to reprocess the multiplex PCR reads, holding one entry per CDR3 protein. The sample includes 500,000 to 800,000 distinct CDR3 sequences, around 30% seen only once; the top ten take 40% to 50%. The time point: persistent/refractory GD, antithyroid drugs over 5 years with positive TRAb. Researchers made the TCR library from RNA that was extracted from PBMCs. The sample here was peripheral blood mononuclear cells (PBMCs), taken when the disease was refractory, from a patient treated with antithyroid drugs. All receptors derive from a female donor with Graves disease.

The table lists this clonotype with a few counts. The chain has TRBV2 and TRBJ2-2, with D unresolved. Germline loops: CDR1 SNHLY, CDR2 FYNNEI. The CDR3 runs to 12 residues. The V end lost 6 bases, the J end lost 4 bases, and 6 bases lay between the germline ends. The CDR3 DNA follows: TGTGCCAGCAGGGGGTTCACCGGGGAGCTGTTTTTT. Amino acid sequence: CASRGFTGELFF.

This chain uses TRBV5-1 with TRBJ2-7; TRBD1 matches at 7 bases. Germline lookup yields CDR1 SGHRS and CDR2 YFSETQ. The ends lost 4 bases at V and 6 bases at J; junction bases unmatched: 4. This CDR3 spans 12 amino acids. DNA of the CDR3: TGCGCCAGCAGCGCGACAGGGTCCGAGCAGTACTTC. This encodes CASSATGSEQYF. Full variable domain (rest looked up from reference TRBV5-1 and TRBJ2-7): KAGVTQTPRYLIKTRGQQVTLSCSPISGHRSVSWYQQTPGQGLQFLFEYFSETQRNKGNFPGRFSGRQFSNSRSEMNVSTLELGDSALYLCASSATGSEQYFGPGTRLTVT.

CDR3: CASSNGELETQYF. CDR3 DNA: TGTGCCAGCAGTAATGGGGAGTTAGAGACCCAGTACTTC. V is TRBV6-1 and J is TRBJ2-5; tentatively, D is TRBD2 (5 bases). Germline values: CDR1 MNHNS, CDR2 SASEGT. This CDR3 has 13 residues. With 5 bases removed from V and 4 bases from J, the gap between germline ends came to 11 bases.

The chain carries TRBV7-9 and TRBJ1-2, with D hard to call. From germline, CDR1 is SEHNR and CDR2 FQNEAQ (reference sequence). The CDR3 sequence is 12 residues long. The V gene lost 2 bases and the J gene lost 7 bases, with 8 bases spanning the gap. The CDR3 bases are TGTGCCAGCAGCTTAAACGGCCCTGGCTACACCTTC. This gives the protein CASSLNGPGYTF.

The chain joins TRBV6-2 or TRBV6-3 to TRBJ1-5; D possibly corresponds to TRBD1 (6 bases). Trimming removed 2 bases from V and 5 bases from J, with 7 bases in between. The CDR3 consists of 13 residues. Germline V gene sequence: CDR1 MNHEY, CDR2 SVGEGT. CDR3 loop: CASSYGGHQPQHF. The CDR3, as DNA: TGTGCCAGCAGTTACGGGGGGCATCAGCCCCAGCATTTT.

V usage is TRBV9 and J usage is TRBJ1-3, with D uncertain. Per germline, CDR1 SGDLS and CDR2 YYNGEE. V dropped 0 bases and J dropped 2 bases, with 12 bases sitting between them. The length of the CDR3 is 16 residues. The CDR3 DNA follows: TGTGCCAGCAGCGTAGAGGTACGGATTCCTGGAAACACCATATATTTT. This encodes CASSVEVRIPGNTIYF.

This clonotype was seen ten or more times. The V gene is TRBV27, the J gene TRBJ2-6, with D unresolved. Germline V gives CDR1 MNHEY, CDR2 SMNVEV (reference sequence). This CDR3 contains 15 residues. Trimming left V 2 bases short and J 0 bases short, with 5 bases between. As DNA, the CDR3 is TGTGCCAGCAGTTTAGGGCGCTCTGGGGCCAACGTCCTGACTTTC. Encoded protein: CASSLGRSGANVLTF. The full variable domain, rest sourced from reference TRBV27 and TRBJ2-6, is EAQVTQNPRYLITVTGKKLTVTCSQNMNHEYMSWYRQDPGLGLRQIYYSMNVEVTDKGDVPEGYKVSRKEKRNFPLILESPSPNQTSLYFCASSLGRSGANVLTFGAGSRLTVL.

This clonotype has more than one count but fewer than ten. The rearrangement links TRBV11-2 to TRBJ1-4; D unresolved. The germline gives CDR1 SGHAT, CDR2 FQNNGV. The CDR3 contains 12 residues. V was cut by 8 bases and J by 8 bases, with 12 bases left in between. Here the CDR3 DNA reads TGTGCCAGCTCCCCCGCAGTGGAAAAACTGTTTTTT. As protein: CASSPAVEKLFF.

The rearrangement joins TRBV7-3 to TRBJ2-7; 12 bases agree with TRBD2. V shed 5 bases and J 7 bases; nucleotides not matched to a gene: 21. This CDR3 region has 19 residues. The germline V gene encodes CDR1 SGHTA and CDR2 FQGTGA. The CDR3 DNA reads as TGTGCCAGCAGCCTAAAATCGACTAGCGGGAGCCCAATGGGATGGGAGCAGTACTTC. It is translated as CASSLKSTSGSPMGWEQYF.

This chain links TRBV9 with TRBJ1-2; D perhaps matches TRBD1 (6 bases). The length of the CDR3 is 13 residues. V was pared by 6 bases and J by 2 bases, with 11 bases between. The germline gives CDR1 SGDLS, CDR2 YYNGEE. The CDR3: CASTGQGNYGYTF. CDR3 coding DNA: TGTGCCAGCACCGGGCAGGGGAACTATGGCTACACCTTC. Together with reference TRBV9 and TRBJ1-2, the CDR3 gives the full variable domain: DSGVTQTPKHLITATGQRVTLRCSPRSGDLSVYWYQQSLDQGLQFLIQYYNGEERAKGNILERFSAQQFPDLHSELNLSSLELGDSALYFCASTGQGNYGYTFGSGTRLTVV.

This clonotype was detected many times. The V call is TRBV28, the J call TRBJ1-5; 12 nucleotides line up with TRBD1. V shed 5 bases, J shed 5 bases, and the junction held 7 bases outside the gene matches. The CDR3 runs 16 residues. From germline, CDR1 is MDHEN and CDR2 SYDVKM. Here the CDR3 DNA reads TGTGCCAGCAGTATGACGGGACAGGGGGCCGATCAGCCCCAGCATTTT. Translated, it gives CASSMTGQGADQPQHF.

In its sample, this clonotype was seen a few times. The chain combines TRBV30 with TRBJ2-7, with D hard to call. The CDR3 sequence is 8 residues long. V was shortened by 4 bases and J by 5 bases, with 0 bases between the two germline ends. Germline V CDR1 and CDR2: GTSNPN, SVGIG (reference sequence). CDR3 DNA: TGTGCCTGGAACGAGCAGTACTTC. This translates into CAWNEQYF.

This clonotype occurred a few times. This sequence joins TRBV27 and TRBJ1-2; D ambiguous. This CDR3 has 14 amino acids. V lost 0 bases to trimming and J lost 4 bases, with 9 bases between them. The V gene's germline CDR1 is MNHEY and CDR2 SMNVEV (reference sequence). In nucleotides, the CDR3 is TGTGCCAGCAGTTTATCAGGCCCTGCCTATGGCTACACCTTC. Residues: CASSLSGPAYGYTF.

This chain connects TRBV10-3 to TRBJ1-5; 7 bases are a match to TRBD1. J lost 4 bases, V lost 5 bases, and 11 bases had no gene match. Germline values: CDR1 ENHRY, CDR2 SYGVKD. The CDR3 is 16 amino acids. The CDR3 region has the DNA TGTGCCATCAGTAGAACCCGGGACAGCCTAAATCAGCCCCAGCATTTT. It codes for CAISRTRDSLNQPQHF.

This clonotype was observed a handful of times. The V gene is TRBV20-1, the J gene TRBJ1-5; 7 bases line up with TRBD1. V dropped 4 bases and J dropped 3; count of bases not matched to a gene: 6. Per the germline V gene, CDR1 is DFQATT and CDR2 is SNEGSKA (reference sequence). The CDR3 runs 14 residues. CDR3 bases: TGCAGTGCTATCCAGGGACAGTTCAATCAGCCCCAGCATTTT. Amino acids: CSAIQGQFNQPQHF.

The chain joins TRBV7-2 to TRBJ2-5; the match to TRBD2 covers 11 bases. The V gene end was trimmed by 5 bases and the J gene end by 7 bases; junction bases not matched to a gene: 9. This CDR3 is 15 amino acids long. The germline V gene encodes CDR1 SGHTA and CDR2 FQGNSA. This chain's CDR3 is CASSPFGTSGGTQYF. The CDR3 nucleotides read TGTGCCAGCAGCCCATTTGGTACTAGCGGGGGGACCCAGTACTTC. Using reference TRBV7-2 and TRBJ2-5 for the parts outside the CDR3, the full variable domain is GAGVSQSPSNKVTEKGKDVELRCDPISGHTALYWYRQSLGQGLEFLIYFQGNSAPDKSGLPSDRFSAERTGGSVSTLTIQRTQQEDSAVYLCASSPFGTSGGTQYFGPGTRLLVL.

The chain couples TRBV7-3 to TRBJ2-7; 7 nucleotides align to TRBD2. Germline V CDR1 and CDR2: SGHTA, FQGTGA. J lost 3 bases, V lost 3 bases, and 8 bases had no gene match. The CDR3 has 15 amino acids. The CDR3 nucleotides read TGTGCCAGCAGCTTGAACCGGGACTACCACTACGAGCAGTACTTC. Its translation: CASSLNRDYHYEQYF.

This clonotype was seen ten or more times. The chain uses TRBV12-3 or TRBV12-4 and TRBJ1-1; TRBD1 is a possible D gene (5 bases). Trimming removed 6 bases at V and 2 bases at J, with 13 bases between. The CDR3 spans 14 residues. The CDR3 is CASRGTRQNTEAFF. The CDR3 nucleotides read TGTGCCAGCAGGGGGACGAGACAAAACACTGAAGCTTTCTTT.

The chain is built from TRBV11-2 and TRBJ2-5; 8 bases align to TRBD2. Losses at the gene ends were 2 bases for V and 2 bases for J; bases not matched to a gene: 16. CDR3 size: 19 residues. CDR1 is SGHAT and CDR2 is FQNNGV in the germline V gene. CDR3: CASSLRGGSGKGLQETQYF. The CDR3 region has the DNA TGTGCCAGCAGCTTAAGAGGCGGTAGCGGGAAAGGCCTTCAAGAGACCCAGTACTTC.

A few counts support this clonotype. The J gene is TRBJ2-7, the V gene TRBV6-1, with D unresolved. The CDR3 has 11 amino acids. Trimming took off 5 bases at V and 5 bases at J, with 7 bases between the two ends. In germline, CDR1 is MNHNS, CDR2 SASEGT. CDR3 sequence: CASSHVDEQYF. In nucleotides, the CDR3 is TGTGCCAGCAGTCACGTCGACGAGCAGTACTTC.

The chain has TRBV18 and TRBJ2-5, with TRBD1 as a possible D gene (6 bases). This CDR3 contains 15 residues. CDR1 is KGHSH, CDR2 LQKENI, per germline. V lost 3 bases and J 5 bases, leaving 16 bases between the germline ends. The CDR3 protein is CASSPPGTRSETQYF. The CDR3 DNA is TGTGCCAGCTCACCTCCCGGGACAAGGTCGGAGACCCAGTACTTC.

The rearrangement links TRBV27 to TRBJ1-6, with D unclear. Trimming shortened V by 1 base and J by 10 bases, and 8 bases separated the two germline ends. In germline, CDR1 is MNHEY, CDR2 SMNVEV (reference sequence). There are 13 residues in the CDR3. CDR3 amino acids: CASSLLGKSPLHF. CDR3 DNA: TGTGCCAGCAGTTTATTAGGCAAGTCACCCCTCCACTTT.

This clonotype occurred many times. The V call is TRBV28, the J call TRBJ1-2; D remains ambiguous. V was pared by 8 bases and J by 7 bases, with 17 bases between. Germline V lookup: CDR1 MDHEN, CDR2 SYDVKM. The CDR3 covers 13 residues. In DNA, the CDR3 is TGTGCCAGCGCCGACCGACCGGGTCGTGGCTACACCTTC. This codes for CASADRPGRGYTF.

The CDR3 region is CASSHSDSGNTEAFF. DNA for the CDR3: TGTGCCAGCAGCCACTCGGACAGTGGAAACACTGAAGCTTTCTTT. This chain uses TRBV12-3 or TRBV12-4 with TRBJ1-1, with D maybe TRBD1 (6 bases). This CDR3 contains 15 residues. V was cut by 6 bases and J by 2 bases, with 16 bases left in between.

The genes are TRBV20-1 and TRBJ1-5; 10 nucleotides line up with TRBD1. V was clipped by 3 bases and J by 5 bases; unmatched bases: 7. There are 15 residues in the CDR3. CDR1 is DFQATT, CDR2 SNEGSKA, per germline (reference sequence). Here the CDR3 DNA reads TGCAGTGCTAGGCGAGGGACAGGGGACCATCAGCCCCAGCATTTT. Translated, it gives CSARRGTGDHQPQHF.

The chain carries TRBV19 and TRBJ1-5; 8 positions agree with TRBD1. From germline, CDR1 is LNHDA and CDR2 SQIVND (reference sequence). V shed 4 bases, J shed 3 bases, and the junction held 14 bases outside the gene matches. The CDR3 covers 18 residues. CDR3 bases: TGTGCCAGTAGTAAGCAGGGCCGGACAGGGCGGAACAATCAGCCCCAGCATTTT. It translates to CASSKQGRTGRNNQPQHF.

This clonotype was detected many times. The chain recombines TRBV7-9 with TRBJ1-1, with D tentatively TRBD1 (5 bases). Trimming took 3 bases from V and 4 from J, leaving 15 bases between them. Per germline, CDR1 SEHNR and CDR2 FQNEAQ (reference sequence). The CDR3 loop spans 15 amino acids. CDR3 coding DNA: TGTGCCAGCAGCTTCAGGGTAATTGGTGCCACTGAAGCTTTCTTT. This gives the protein CASSFRVIGATEAFF. Looking up the rest from reference TRBV7-9 and TRBJ1-1 gives the full variable domain: DTGVSQNPRHKITKRGQNVTFRCDPISEHNRLYWYRQTLGQGPEFLTYFQNEAQLEKSRLLSDRFSAERPKGSFSTLEIQRTEQGDSAMYLCASSFRVIGATEAFFGQGTRLTVV.